Given below is one TCR beta chain in context. The germline V gene encodes CDR1 DFQATT and CDR2 SNEGSKA (reference sequence). The CDR3 runs 13 residues. V was clipped by 3 bases and J by 6 bases, with 12 bases between them. This entry is derived from a study of blood T cell repertoires in COVID-19. Study summary: Italy, Spain and the United States were the sources of the convalescent and acute COVID-19 samples. In each case, the material was cDNA or gDNA derived from T cells, B-cell-depleted T cells, or PBMCs.

Per the original methods: Nucleated cell counts were estimated from reference gene primer amplification. The repertoire was sequenced with immunoSEQ multiplex PCR; TCRdb's copy has only in-frame clones and lacks some. Clonal size and the V and J genes are those of that table, whereas D and trimming came from the DNA. The repertoire holds 240,000 or so clones, roughly 87% seen once, with 7.2% in the top ten. The origin of this receptor is a man in his fifties or sixties who had recovered from COVID-19. Sequenced: peripheral blood. J is TRBJ1-5 and V is TRBV20-1, with D unclear. CDR3 DNA: TGCAGTGCTAGTCCAGGCCCCCGTCAGCCCCAGCATTTT. This encodes CSASPGPRQPQHF.